This T cell receptor beta chain derives from a study of blood T cell repertoires in COVID-19. Study-wide background: The origin of the acute and convalescent COVID-19 samples was the United States, Italy and Spain. From T cells, B-cell-depleted T cells, or PBMCs came the material, which was cDNA or gDNA.

Sequencing was performed with immunoSEQ multiplex PCR; in TCRdb, only in-frame clones are kept and a portion is missing. The repertoire includes around 60,000 clones, around 81% of them detected once, and 5% to 6.5% sits in the top ten. The specimen sequenced was peripheral blood. The receptor's source is a man in his 70s with acute or convalescent COVID-19.

The CDR3 sequence: CASSWDRGTDTQYF. The DNA of the CDR3 is TGTGCCAGCAGCTGGGACAGGGGAACAGATACGCAGTATTTT. V is TRBV11-2 and J is TRBJ2-3; TRBD1 agrees at 10 bases. Germline V gene data show CDR1 as SGHAT and CDR2 as FQNNGV. The CDR3 extends over 14 amino acids. Unmatched junction bases numbered 1, after V lost 4 bases and J lost 3 bases.